A selection of T cell receptor beta chains follows, all from one sample in a study of lung T cells in sarcoidosis with Löfgren's syndrome. TCRdb itself ran the reads through MiXCR, one entry per CDR3 protein. The sample lists some 2,500 distinct CDR3 sequences, less than 30% occurring once. The sequenced sample was CD4+ T cells from PBMCs. The receptors here all came from a human donor with sarcoidosis (Löfgren's syndrome or another form), or a control subject (not recorded which). The CDR3 runs from the conserved cysteine through the conserved F or W. A D gene is named only where the DNA matches it firmly. Size values are once, few and many counts, or a class for expanded clones, and some rows have none.

medium-sized,TRBV12-3/TRBV12-4,TRBD2,TRBJ2-3,TGTGCCAGCAGTATCAGCGGGAGGGCTGGAGATACGCAGTATTTT,CASSISGRAGDTQYF
medium-sized,TRBV4-1,.,TRBJ2-1,TGCGCCAGCAGCCAAGATCAACCATCAATGAGGCAGTTCTTC,CASSQDQPSMRQFF
.,TRBV28,.,TRBJ2-1,TGTGCTTTACGGGACACAGAGTGGAATGAGCAGTTCTTC,CALRDTEWNEQFF
medium-sized,TRBV2,.,TRBJ1-2,TGTGCCAGCAGTGGACAGGCCAAAATCTATGGCTACACCTTC,CASSGQAKIYGYTF
many,TRBV5-4,.,TRBJ2-3,TGTGCCAGCACCACGGGAACTCCTACAGATACGCAGTATTTT,CASTTGTPTDTQYF
.,TRBV7-2,.,TRBJ1-3,.,CAGSAFWGSGNTIYF
.,TRBV6-1,.,TRBJ2-1,TGCGCCAGCAGTGAGTTAGCCCATGAGCAGTTCTTC,CASSELAHEQFF
.,TRBV28,.,TRBJ1-1,TGTGCCAGCAGTCGGCCGGCAGGGATGAACGCCGAAGCTTTCTTT,CASSRPAGMNAEAFF
medium-sized,TRBV3-1,TRBD2,TRBJ2-3,TGTGCCAGCAGCCAAGTGATAGCGGGAGGACGAGTTACGCAGTATTTT,CASSQVIAGGRVTQYF
large,TRBV20-1,.,TRBJ1-1,TGCAGTGCTAGTGCTGGTGCGAACACTGAAGCTTTCTTT,CSASAGANTEAFF
medium-sized,TRBV28,TRBD2,TRBJ2-1,TGTGCCAGCAAAGGACTAGCGGGAAGGACGGATGGCAATGAGCAGTTCTTC,CASKGLAGRTDGNEQFF
medium-sized,TRBV6-1,.,TRBJ2-3,TGTGCCAGCAGTTGGGACGGAGGGGGCACAGATACGCAGTATTTT,CASSWDGGGTDTQYF
medium-sized,TRBV10-1,.,TRBJ2-5,TGCGCCAGCAGTTCCGCAGGGAGGGAGACCCAGTACTTC,CASSSAGRETQYF
large,TRBV6-2/TRBV6-3,.,TRBJ1-5,TGTGCCAGCAGTCAACGGGGGAGTCAGCCCCAGCATTTT,CASSQRGSQPQHF
medium-sized,TRBV7-2,.,TRBJ2-5,TGTGCCAGCAGCTTAAGGGGGGAGAAGACCCAGTACTTC,CASSLRGEKTQYF
medium-sized,TRBV20-1,TRBD1,TRBJ2-7,TGCAGTGCTAGGGTATCCGGGACAGGGGCCTACGAGCAGTACTTC,CSARVSGTGAYEQYF
.,TRBV12-3/TRBV12-4,.,TRBJ2-6,TGTGCCAGCAGTTTTCCGGGTAGAAAGGGGGCCAACGTCCTGACTTTC,CASSFPGRKGANVLTF
large,TRBV27,.,TRBJ1-2,TGTGCCAGCAGTTACCGAGGGGACTATGGCTACACCTTC,CASSYRGDYGYTF
medium-sized,TRBV12-5,.,TRBJ2-3,TGTGCTAGTGGTTTGGTACGCGGGAACAGGCTGAAGGCAGATACGCAGTATTTT,CASGLVRGNRLKADTQYF
medium-sized,TRBV5-1,TRBD1,TRBJ1-1,TGCGCCAGCAGCTTGCAGGACAGGGACACTGAAGCTTTCTTT,CASSLQDRDTEAFF
.,TRBV11-2,.,TRBJ2-1,TGTGCCAGCAGCCCTTACTATGGCGGGGAATACAACGAGCAGTTCTTC,CASSPYYGGEYNEQFF
once,TRBV10-3,.,TRBJ2-3,TGTGCCATAAGGGGGGTGAACACAGACACGCAGTATTTT,CAIRGVNTDTQYF
many,TRBV19,.,TRBJ2-1,TGTGCCAGCTCCGGGACTCCTGGTTTTGGGGTCACCAATGAGCAGTTCTTC,CASSGTPGFGVTNEQFF
large,TRBV6-1,TRBD1,TRBJ2-7,TGTGCCAGCAGTACGCGGACAGGGGACGAGCAGTACTTC,CASSTRTGDEQYF
medium-sized,TRBV28,.,TRBJ1-6,TGTGCCAGCAGCGGGAGCGCCTATAATTCACCCCTCCACTTT,CASSGSAYNSPLHF
large,TRBV15,TRBD1,TRBJ1-5,TGTGCCACCAGCAGAGGGACAGGGGACAATCAGCCCCAGCATTTT,CATSRGTGDNQPQHF
medium-sized,TRBV5-1,TRBD2,TRBJ2-3,TGCGCCAGCAGCTTGGCCCTTGCCCGGACTAGGCCGAACACAGATACGCAGTATTTT,CASSLALARTRPNTDTQYF
.,TRBV28,.,TRBJ2-3,TGTGCCGGCAGCCCAGCAGGGATGGTAGATACGCAGTACTTT,CAGSPAGMVDTQYF
few,TRBV7-2,TRBD1,TRBJ1-1,TGTGCAAGCAGCTTGAAGGCAGGGGGGGCTGAAGCTTTCTTT,CASSLKAGGAEAFF
medium-sized,TRBV27,.,TRBJ1-5,TGTGCCAGCAGGAGGGGTTGGGGCAATCAGCCCCAGCATTTT,CASRRGWGNQPQHF
large,TRBV6-1,.,TRBJ2-1,TGTGCCAGCAGTAATCGACTAGACAATGAGCAGTTCTTC,CASSNRLDNEQFF
medium-sized,TRBV7-7,TRBD2,TRBJ2-3,TGTGCCAGCAGCCTGGGACTAGCGGGCACAGATACGCAGTATTTT,CASSLGLAGTDTQYF
medium-sized,TRBV18,.,TRBJ1-1,TGTGCCAGCTCACCTCAGGGGATGAACACTGAAGCTTTCTTT,CASSPQGMNTEAFF
medium-sized,TRBV7-3,.,TRBJ2-1,TGTGCCAGCAGCTTACTCGGCAGTACCAATGAGCAGTTCTTC,CASSLLGSTNEQFF
many,TRBV12-3/TRBV12-4,TRBD2,TRBJ2-1,TGTGCCAGCAGACCCGGGACTAGCGGGCCCAATGAGCAGTTCTTC,CASRPGTSGPNEQFF
medium-sized,TRBV28,TRBD1,TRBJ2-5,TGTGCCAGCAGTTGGGACAGGGAACAAGAGACCCAGTACTTC,CASSWDREQETQYF
medium-sized,TRBV12-3/TRBV12-4,TRBD1,TRBJ2-5,TGTGCCAGCAGAGCCACAGGGGGCGTCGAGACCCAGTACTTC,CASRATGGVETQYF
.,TRBV20-1,.,TRBJ2-7,TGCAGTGCTAGATGGACACAGAGATCTAGCTCCTACGAGCAGTACTTC,CSARWTQRSSSYEQYF
medium-sized,TRBV5-1,.,TRBJ1-1,TGCGCCAGCAGCCAGGAAGCTACAGGGAGGCGGACTGAAGCTTTCTTT,CASSQEATGRRTEAFF
medium-sized,TRBV28,TRBD1,TRBJ2-6,TGTGCCAGCAGTTTTGACAGGGGGGGCTCTGGGGCCAACGTCCTGACTTTC,CASSFDRGGSGANVLTF
large,TRBV10-2,.,TRBJ2-1,TGCGCCAGCACCTTCCAGCGGTCCTACAATGAGCAGTTCTTC,CASTFQRSYNEQFF
medium-sized,TRBV19,.,TRBJ2-7,TGTGCCAGTAGTTCCGCCCCGGCAGTGGGGTCCTACGAGCAGTACTTC,CASSSAPAVGSYEQYF
.,TRBV5-4,.,TRBJ2-7,TGTGCCAGCAGCCTCGACTCGTCTGAGCAGTACTTC,CASSLDSSEQYF
medium-sized,TRBV15,TRBD1,TRBJ2-7,TGTGCCACCAGCAGAGAACAACCCGGGACAGGGTACGAGCAGTACTTC,CATSREQPGTGYEQYF
few,TRBV29-1,TRBD1,TRBJ2-5,TGCAGCGTTGTAATGGGACAGCAGACCCAGTACTTC,CSVVMGQQTQYF
medium-sized,TRBV4-1,TRBD1,TRBJ2-1,TGCGCCAGCAGCCAAGATCTAGGGGGCGTATACAATGAGCAGTTCTTC,CASSQDLGGVYNEQFF
large,TRBV20-1,TRBD2,TRBJ2-3,TGCAGTGCTTATCTAGCGGGGAGCACAGATACGCAGTATTTT,CSAYLAGSTDTQYF
.,TRBV5-1,.,TRBJ2-5,TGCGCCTCCCGCGAGGTGGGGAGGGGGCAAGAGACCCAGTACTTC,CASREVGRGQETQYF
few,TRBV9,.,TRBJ2-5,TGTGCCAGCAGCACCCAGGTGGGCAGCGGGGAGACCCAGTACTTC,CASSTQVGSGETQYF
medium-sized,TRBV19,.,TRBJ2-2,TGTGCCAGTAATCTGAACACCGGGGAGCTGTTTTTT,CASNLNTGELFF
medium-sized,TRBV6-1,.,TRBJ1-1,TGTGCCAGCAGTGAATATAGAGACACTGAAGCTTTCTTT,CASSEYRDTEAFF
.,TRBV20-1,.,TRBJ1-6,TGCAGTGCTAGAGGAATCGTTCCGGGCAATTCACCCCTCCACTTT,CSARGIVPGNSPLHF
medium-sized,TRBV20-1,.,TRBJ2-7,TGCAGTGCTAGAGATAGAGGTGGGAGCTCCTACGAGCAGTACTTC,CSARDRGGSSYEQYF
medium-sized,TRBV27,.,TRBJ2-7,TGTGCCAGCCAGGACCGGGATAGGTACGAGCAGTACTTC,CASQDRDRYEQYF